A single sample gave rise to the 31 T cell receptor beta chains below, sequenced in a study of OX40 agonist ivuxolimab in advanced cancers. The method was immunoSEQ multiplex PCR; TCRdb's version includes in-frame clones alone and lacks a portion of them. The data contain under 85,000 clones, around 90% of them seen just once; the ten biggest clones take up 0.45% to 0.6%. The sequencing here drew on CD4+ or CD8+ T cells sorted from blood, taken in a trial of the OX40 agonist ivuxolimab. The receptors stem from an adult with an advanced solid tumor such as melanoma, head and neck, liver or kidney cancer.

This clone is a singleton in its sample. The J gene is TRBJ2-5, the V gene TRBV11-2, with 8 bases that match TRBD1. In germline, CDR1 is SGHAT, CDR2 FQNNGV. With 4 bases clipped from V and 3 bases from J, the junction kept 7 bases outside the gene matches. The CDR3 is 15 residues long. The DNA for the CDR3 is TGTGCCAGCAGCTCCGGACAGGGATGGGAAGAGACCCAGTACTTC. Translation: CASSSGQGWEETQYF.

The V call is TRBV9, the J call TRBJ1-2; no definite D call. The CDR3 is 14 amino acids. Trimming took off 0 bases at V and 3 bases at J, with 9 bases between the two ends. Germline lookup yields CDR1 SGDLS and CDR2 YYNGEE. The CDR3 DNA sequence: TGTGCCAGCAGCGTAGATGGCCGCGACTATGGCTACACCTTC. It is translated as CASSVDGRDYGYTF. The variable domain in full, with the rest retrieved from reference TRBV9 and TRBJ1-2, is DSGVTQTPKHLITATGQRVTLRCSPRSGDLSVYWYQQSLDQGLQFLIQYYNGEERAKGNILERFSAQQFPDLHSELNLSSLELGDSALYFCASSVDGRDYGYTFGSGTRLTVV.

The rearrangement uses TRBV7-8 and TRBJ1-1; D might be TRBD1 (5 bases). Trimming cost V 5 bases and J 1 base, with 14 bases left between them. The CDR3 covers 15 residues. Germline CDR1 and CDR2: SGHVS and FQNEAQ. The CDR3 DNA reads TGTGCCAGCAGCCCCATGACAGTCCGGAACACTGAAGCTTTCTTT. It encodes CASSPMTVRNTEAFF.

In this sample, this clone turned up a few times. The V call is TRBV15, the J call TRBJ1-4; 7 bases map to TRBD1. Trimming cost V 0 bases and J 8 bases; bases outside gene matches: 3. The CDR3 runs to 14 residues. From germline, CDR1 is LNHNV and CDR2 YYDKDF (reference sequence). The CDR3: CATSRDGGQEKLFF. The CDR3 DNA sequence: TGTGCCACCAGCAGAGATGGGGGACAGGAAAAACTGTTTTTT. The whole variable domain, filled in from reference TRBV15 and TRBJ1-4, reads DAMVIQNPRYQVTQFGKPVTLSCSQTLNHNVMYWYQQKSSQAPKLLFHYYDKDFNNEADTPDNFQSRRPNTSFCFLDIRSPGLGDTAMYLCATSRDGGQEKLFFGSGTQLSVL.

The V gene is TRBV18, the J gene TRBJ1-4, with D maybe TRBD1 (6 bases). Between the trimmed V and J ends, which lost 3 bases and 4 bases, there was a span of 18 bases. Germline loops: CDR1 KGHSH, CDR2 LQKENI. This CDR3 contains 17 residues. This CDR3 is CASSPRGLTGLNEKLFF. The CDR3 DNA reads TGTGCCAGCTCACCCCGGGGATTGACAGGACTTAATGAAAAACTGTTTTTT.

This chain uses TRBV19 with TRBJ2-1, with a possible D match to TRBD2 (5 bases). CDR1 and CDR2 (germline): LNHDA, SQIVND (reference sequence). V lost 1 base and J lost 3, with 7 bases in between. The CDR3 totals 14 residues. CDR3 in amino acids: CASSIAGYYNEQFF. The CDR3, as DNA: TGTGCCAGTAGTATAGCGGGGTACTACAATGAGCAGTTCTTC.

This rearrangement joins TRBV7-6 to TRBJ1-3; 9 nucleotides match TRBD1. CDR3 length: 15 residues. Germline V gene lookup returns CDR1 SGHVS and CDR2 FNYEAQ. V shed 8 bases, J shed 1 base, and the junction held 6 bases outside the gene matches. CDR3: CASSRTGVSGNTIYF. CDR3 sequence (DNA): TGTGCCAGCTCTCGGACAGGGGTATCTGGAAACACCATATATTTT.

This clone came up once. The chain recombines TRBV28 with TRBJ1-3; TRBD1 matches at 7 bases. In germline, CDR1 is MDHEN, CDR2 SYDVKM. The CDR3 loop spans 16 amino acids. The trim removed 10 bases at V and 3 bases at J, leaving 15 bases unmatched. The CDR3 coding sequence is TGTGCCACTACACCATCCCAGGGGGAGTATGGAAACACCATATATTTT. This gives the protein CATTPSQGEYGNTIYF.

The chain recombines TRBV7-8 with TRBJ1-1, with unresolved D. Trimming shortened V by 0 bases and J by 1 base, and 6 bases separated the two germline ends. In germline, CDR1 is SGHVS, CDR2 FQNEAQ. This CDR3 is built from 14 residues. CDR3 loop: CASSLALGNTEAFF. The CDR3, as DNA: TGTGCCAGCAGCTTAGCCTTAGGGAACACTGAAGCTTTCTTT.

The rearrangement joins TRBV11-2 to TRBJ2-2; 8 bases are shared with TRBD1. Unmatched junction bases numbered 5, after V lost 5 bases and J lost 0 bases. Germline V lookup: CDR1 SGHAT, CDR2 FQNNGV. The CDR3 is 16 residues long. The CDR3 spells CASSHRGTSNTGELFF. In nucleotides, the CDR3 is TGTGCCAGCAGCCACAGGGGGACCTCGAACACCGGGGAGCTGTTTTTT.

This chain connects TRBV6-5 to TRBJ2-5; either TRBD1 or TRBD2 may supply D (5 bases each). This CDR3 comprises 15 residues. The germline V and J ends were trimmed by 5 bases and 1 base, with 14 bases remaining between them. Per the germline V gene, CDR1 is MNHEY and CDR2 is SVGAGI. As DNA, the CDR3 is TGTGCCAGCAGTCAAAGGGACCGAGGCCAAGAGACCCAGTACTTC. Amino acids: CASSQRDRGQETQYF.

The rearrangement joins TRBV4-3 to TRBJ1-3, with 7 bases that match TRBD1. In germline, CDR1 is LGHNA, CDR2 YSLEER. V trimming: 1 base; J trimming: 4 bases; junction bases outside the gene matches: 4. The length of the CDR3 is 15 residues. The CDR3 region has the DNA TGCGCCAGCAGCCAAGTGGGGACAGCGGGAAACACCATATATTTT. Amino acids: CASSQVGTAGNTIYF.

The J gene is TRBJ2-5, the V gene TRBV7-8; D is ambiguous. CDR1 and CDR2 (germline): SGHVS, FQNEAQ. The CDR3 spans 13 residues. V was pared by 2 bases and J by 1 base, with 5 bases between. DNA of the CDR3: TGTGCCAGCAGCTTATCTCGCCAAGAGACCCAGTACTTC. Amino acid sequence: CASSLSRQETQYF.

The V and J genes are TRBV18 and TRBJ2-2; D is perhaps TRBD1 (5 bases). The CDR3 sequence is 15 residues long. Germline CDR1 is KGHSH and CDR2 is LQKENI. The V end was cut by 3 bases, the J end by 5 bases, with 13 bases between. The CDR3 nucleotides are TGTGCCAGCTCACCCAGGGAAGTAGGGACCGGGGAGCTGTTTTTT. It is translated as CASSPREVGTGELFF. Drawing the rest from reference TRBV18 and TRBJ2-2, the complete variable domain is NAGVMQNPRHLVRRRGQEARLRCSPMKGHSHVYWYRQLPEEGLKFMVYLQKENIIDESGMPKERFSAEFPKEGPSILRIQQVVRGDSAAYFCASSPREVGTGELFFGEGSRLTVL.

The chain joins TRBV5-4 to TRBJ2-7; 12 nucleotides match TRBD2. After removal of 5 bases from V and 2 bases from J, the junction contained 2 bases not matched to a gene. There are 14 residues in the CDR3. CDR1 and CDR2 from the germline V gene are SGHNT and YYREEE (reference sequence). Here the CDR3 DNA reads TGTGCCAGCAGTCCTAGCGGGGGGGCCTACGAGCAGTACTTC. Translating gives CASSPSGGAYEQYF. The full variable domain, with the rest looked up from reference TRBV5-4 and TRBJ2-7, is ETGVTQSPTHLIKTRGQQVTLRCSSQSGHNTVSWYQQALGQGPQFIFQYYREEENGRGNFPPRFSGLQFPNYSSELNVNALELDDSALYLCASSPSGGAYEQYFGPGTRLTVT.

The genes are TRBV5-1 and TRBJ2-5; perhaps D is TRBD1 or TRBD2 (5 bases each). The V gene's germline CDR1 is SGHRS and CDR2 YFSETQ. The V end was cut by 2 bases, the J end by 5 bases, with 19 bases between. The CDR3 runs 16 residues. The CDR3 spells CASSFFTSGAGETQYF. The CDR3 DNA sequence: TGCGCCAGCAGCTTCTTTACTAGTGGGGCCGGGGAGACCCAGTACTTC.

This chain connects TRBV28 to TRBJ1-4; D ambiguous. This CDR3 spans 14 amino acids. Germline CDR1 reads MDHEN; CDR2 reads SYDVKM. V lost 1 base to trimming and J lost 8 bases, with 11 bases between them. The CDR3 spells CASSLLDSYEKLFF. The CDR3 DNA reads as TGTGCCAGCAGTTTATTGGATAGCTACGAAAAACTGTTTTTT.

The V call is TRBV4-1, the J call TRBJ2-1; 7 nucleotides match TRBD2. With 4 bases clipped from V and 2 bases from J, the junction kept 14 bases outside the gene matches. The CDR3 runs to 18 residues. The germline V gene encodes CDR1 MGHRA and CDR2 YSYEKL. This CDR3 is CASSRTSGGIPPYNEQFF. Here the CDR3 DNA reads TGCGCCAGCAGCCGGACTAGTGGGGGGATCCCTCCCTACAATGAGCAGTTCTTC.

CDR3 loop: CASSYTGGGSYGYTF. CDR3 bases: TGTGCCAGCAGTTACACTGGAGGGGGCAGCTATGGCTACACCTTC. V is TRBV6-5 and J is TRBJ1-2, with 7 bases fitting TRBD1. J was trimmed by 4 bases and V by 2 bases; bases with no gene match: 7. The CDR3 runs 15 residues. Germline V lookup: CDR1 MNHEY, CDR2 SVGAGI.

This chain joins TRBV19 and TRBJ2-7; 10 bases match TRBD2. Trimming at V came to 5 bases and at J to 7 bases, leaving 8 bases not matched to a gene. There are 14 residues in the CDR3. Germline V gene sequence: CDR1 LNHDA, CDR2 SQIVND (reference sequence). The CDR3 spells CASSSAGGLREQYF. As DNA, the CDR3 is TGTGCCAGTAGTTCAGCGGGGGGGCTGCGGGAGCAGTACTTC. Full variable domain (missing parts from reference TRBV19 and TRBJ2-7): DGGITQSPKYLFRKEGQNVTLSCEQNLNHDAMYWYRQDPGQGLRLIYYSQIVNDFQKGDIAEGYSVSREKKESFPLTVTSAQKNPTAFYLCASSSAGGLREQYFGPGTRLTVT.

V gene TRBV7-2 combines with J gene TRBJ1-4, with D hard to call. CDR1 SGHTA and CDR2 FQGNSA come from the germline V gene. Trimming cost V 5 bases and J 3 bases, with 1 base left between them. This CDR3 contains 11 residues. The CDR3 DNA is TGTGCCAGCAGCCCTAATGAAAAACTGTTTTTT. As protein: CASSPNEKLFF.

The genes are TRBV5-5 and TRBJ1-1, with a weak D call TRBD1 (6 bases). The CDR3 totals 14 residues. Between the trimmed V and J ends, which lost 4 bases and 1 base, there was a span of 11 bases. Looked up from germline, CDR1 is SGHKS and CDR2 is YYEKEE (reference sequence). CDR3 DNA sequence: TGTGCCAGCAGCCCACAGGGCTCGAACACTGAAGCTTTCTTT. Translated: CASSPQGSNTEAFF.

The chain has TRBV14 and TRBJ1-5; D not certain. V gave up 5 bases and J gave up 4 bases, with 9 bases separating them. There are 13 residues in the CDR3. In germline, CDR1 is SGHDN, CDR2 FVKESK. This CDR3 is CASSGTPNQPQHF. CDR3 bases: TGTGCCAGCAGCGGAACACCAAATCAGCCCCAGCATTTT.

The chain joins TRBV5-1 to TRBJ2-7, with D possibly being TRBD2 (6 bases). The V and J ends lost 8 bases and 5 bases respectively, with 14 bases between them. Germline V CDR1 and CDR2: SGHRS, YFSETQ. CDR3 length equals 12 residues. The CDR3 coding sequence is TGCGCCAGTCGTGGGGGGAGGAACGAGCAGTACTTC. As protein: CASRGGRNEQYF.

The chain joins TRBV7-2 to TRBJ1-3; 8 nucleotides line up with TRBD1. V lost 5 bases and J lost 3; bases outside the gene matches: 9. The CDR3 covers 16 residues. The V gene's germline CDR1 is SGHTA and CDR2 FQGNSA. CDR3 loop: CASSARQGAGGNTIYF. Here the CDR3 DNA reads TGTGCCAGCAGCGCACGCCAGGGGGCTGGTGGAAACACCATATATTTT.

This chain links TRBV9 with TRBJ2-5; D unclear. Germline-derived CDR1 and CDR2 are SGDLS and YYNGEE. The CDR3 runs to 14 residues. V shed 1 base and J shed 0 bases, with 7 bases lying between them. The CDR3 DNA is TGTGCCAGCAGCGTAAGTCAGTACCAAGAGACCCAGTACTTC. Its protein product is CASSVSQYQETQYF.

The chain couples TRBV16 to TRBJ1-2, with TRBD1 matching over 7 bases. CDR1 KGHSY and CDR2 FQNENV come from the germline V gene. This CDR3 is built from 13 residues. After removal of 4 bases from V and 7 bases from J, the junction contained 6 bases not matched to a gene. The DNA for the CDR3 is TGTGCCAGCAGCCGGGACAGTTTCGGTGGCTACACCTTC. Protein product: CASSRDSFGGYTF.

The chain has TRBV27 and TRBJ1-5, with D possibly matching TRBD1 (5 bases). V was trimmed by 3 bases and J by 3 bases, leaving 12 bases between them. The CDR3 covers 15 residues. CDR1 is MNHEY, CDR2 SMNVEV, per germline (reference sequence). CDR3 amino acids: CASSFDRSLNQPQHF. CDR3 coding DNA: TGTGCCAGCAGTTTCGACAGAAGCCTCAATCAGCCCCAGCATTTT.

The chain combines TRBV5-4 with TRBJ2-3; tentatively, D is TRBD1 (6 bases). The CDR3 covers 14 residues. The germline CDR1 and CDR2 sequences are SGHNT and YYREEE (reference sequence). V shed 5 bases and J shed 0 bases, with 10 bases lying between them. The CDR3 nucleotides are TGTGCCAGCAGAAGAGGACAGAGCACAGATACGCAGTATTTT. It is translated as CASRRGQSTDTQYF.

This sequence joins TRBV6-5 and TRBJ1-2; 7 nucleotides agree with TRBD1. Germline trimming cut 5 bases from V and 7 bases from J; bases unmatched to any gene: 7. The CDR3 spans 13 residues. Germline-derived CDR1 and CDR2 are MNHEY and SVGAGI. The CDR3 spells CASSGTGVGGYTF. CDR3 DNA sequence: TGTGCCAGCAGTGGTACAGGGGTCGGTGGCTACACCTTC.

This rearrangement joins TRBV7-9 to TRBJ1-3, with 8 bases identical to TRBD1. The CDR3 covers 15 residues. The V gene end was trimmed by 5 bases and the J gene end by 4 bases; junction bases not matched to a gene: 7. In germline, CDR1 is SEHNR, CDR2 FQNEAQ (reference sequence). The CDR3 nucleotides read TGTGCCAGCAGCGCCGACAGGGGATCAGGAAACACCATATATTTT. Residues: CASSADRGSGNTIYF. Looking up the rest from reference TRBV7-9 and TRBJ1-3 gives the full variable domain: DTGVSQNPRHKITKRGQNVTFRCDPISEHNRLYWYRQTLGQGPEFLTYFQNEAQLEKSRLLSDRFSAERPKGSFSTLEIQRTEQGDSAMYLCASSADRGSGNTIYFGEGSWLTVV.